This entry lists 16 T cell receptor beta chains sequenced from one sample in a study of blood T cell repertoires in COVID-19. The assay was immunoSEQ multiplex PCR, and TCRdb's table has in-frame clones only and misses some. The sample shows fewer than 200,000 clones, 83% of them seen only once. The sequenced material came from PBMCs or T cells enriched from blood (not recorded which). These receptors were collected from a woman aged 50 to 60 who had recovered from COVID-19.

The chain carries TRBV7-8 and TRBJ1-1; TRBD1 aligns across 9 bases. V was clipped by 5 bases and J by 3 bases; unmatched bases: 4. This CDR3 has 14 amino acids. CDR1 and CDR2 (germline): SGHVS, FQNEAQ. DNA of the CDR3: TGTGCCAGCAGCCAGGGACAGGGTTACACTGAAGCTTTCTTT. Amino acids: CASSQGQGYTEAFF.

The chain combines TRBV7-2 with TRBJ1-1; D call uncertain. Trimming pared 4 bases from V and 6 bases from J, leaving 12 bases between. Germline-derived CDR1 and CDR2 are SGHTA and FQGNSA. CDR3 size: 13 residues. The CDR3 region has the DNA TGTGCCAGCAGCTACGCCCTGGGCGCTGAAGCTTTCTTT. Translating it yields CASSYALGAEAFF.

This sequence joins TRBV6-4 and TRBJ1-2, with 11 positions matching TRBD1. Per the germline V gene, CDR1 is MRHNA and CDR2 is SNTAGT. CDR3 length equals 16 residues. V lost 5 bases, J lost 8 bases, and 13 bases stayed unmatched. The CDR3 loop is CASSPNPGQGEQGYTF. As DNA, the CDR3 is TGTGCCAGCAGTCCTAACCCGGGACAGGGGGAACAAGGCTACACCTTC.

The genes are TRBV12-3 or TRBV12-4 and TRBJ1-5; D unclear. Trimming stripped 0 bases from V and 6 bases from J, with 6 bases between. This CDR3 contains 13 residues. In DNA form, the CDR3 reads TGTGCCAGCAGTTTAGCCCCGTTTCAGCCCCAGCATTTT. As protein: CASSLAPFQPQHF.

The chain joins TRBV9 to TRBJ2-1, with 8 bases lining up with TRBD2. V lost 4 bases to trimming and J lost 4 bases; unmatched junction nucleotides: 7. The CDR3 totals 15 residues. Germline CDR1 reads SGDLS; CDR2 reads YYNGEE. CDR3 protein: CASSRGGGGYNEQFF. In DNA form, the CDR3 reads TGTGCCAGCAGCCGCGGGGGCGGGGGGTACAATGAGCAGTTCTTC.

The gene calls are TRBV11-2 and TRBJ2-3; D gene uncertain. Germline lookup yields CDR1 SGHAT and CDR2 FQNNGV. With 5 bases removed from V and 8 bases from J, the gap between germline ends came to 14 bases. The CDR3 has 13 amino acids. CDR3 sequence reads: CASSPLQSGTQYF. CDR3 sequence (DNA): TGTGCCAGCAGCCCACTCCAAAGTGGTACGCAGTATTTT. The full variable domain, rest sourced from reference TRBV11-2 and TRBJ2-3, is EAGVAQSPRYKIIEKRQSVAFWCNPISGHATLYWYQQILGQGPKLLIQFQNNGVVDDSQLPKDRFSAERLKGVDSTLKIQPAKLEDSAVYLCASSPLQSGTQYFGPGTRLTVL.

V and J are TRBV7-2 and TRBJ1-4; 7 nucleotides agree with TRBD1. Germline CDR1 is SGHTA and CDR2 is FQGNSA. This CDR3 contains 15 residues. The V segment lost 5 bases and the J segment 3 bases; nucleotides outside the gene matches: 6. In DNA, the CDR3 is TGTGCCAGCAGCCTACAGGGGTTGGCTAATGAAAAACTGTTTTTT. As protein: CASSLQGLANEKLFF. The full variable domain, its missing parts supplied by reference TRBV7-2 and TRBJ1-4, is GAGVSQSPSNKVTEKGKDVELRCDPISGHTALYWYRQSLGQGLEFLIYFQGNSAPDKSGLPSDRFSAERTGGSVSTLTIQRTQQEDSAVYLCASSLQGLANEKLFFGSGTQLSVL.

About this clone itself: The sample has other DNA sequences that encode this CDR3 too. The chain employs TRBV18 and TRBJ1-2; tentative D call: TRBD1 (5 bases). The CDR3 sequence is 13 residues long. Trimming stripped 3 bases from V and 8 bases from J, with 13 bases between. Germline assignment: CDR1 KGHSH and CDR2 LQKENI. CDR3 protein: CASSPGQGYGYTF. The CDR3, as DNA: TGTGCCAGCTCACCTGGCCAGGGCTACGGCTACACCTTC.

The V gene is TRBV28, the J gene TRBJ1-1; maybe TRBD1 (6 bases). The CDR3 has 14 amino acids. V was trimmed by 5 bases and J by 4 bases, leaving 14 bases between them. Germline V gene lookup returns CDR1 MDHEN and CDR2 SYDVKM. Here the CDR3 DNA reads TGTGCCAGCAGTCCCCGGGGGGCACCCACTGAAGCTTTCTTT. Translation: CASSPRGAPTEAFF. Combining the CDR3 with reference TRBV28 and TRBJ1-1 gives the whole variable domain DVKVTQSSRYLVKRTGEKVFLECVQDMDHENMFWYRQDPGLGLRLIYFSYDVKMKEKGDIPEGYSVSREKKERFSLILESASTNQTSMYLCASSPRGAPTEAFFGQGTRLTVV.

CDR3 residues: CASSPRGGAYEQYV. In nucleotides, the CDR3 is TGTGCCAGTAGTCCTCGGGGGGGGGCCTACGAGCAGTACGTC. This chain connects TRBV19 to TRBJ2-7; the match to TRBD2 covers 8 bases. CDR1 LNHDA and CDR2 SQIVND come from the germline V gene (reference sequence). This CDR3 is 14 amino acids long. The J segment lost 2 bases and the V segment lost 5 bases, leaving 5 bases of the junction unmatched.

The chain couples TRBV5-6 to TRBJ2-1; 9 bases are shared with TRBD2. The germline CDR1 and CDR2 sequences are SGHDT and YYEEEE. This CDR3 has 15 residues. Trimming cost V 4 bases and J 6 bases; bases outside gene matches: 8. The CDR3 region has the DNA TGTGCCAGCAGCATCGGGACTAGCCCACTCAATGAGCAGTTCTTC. Translated: CASSIGTSPLNEQFF.

This clone appeared many times. The chain has TRBV5-6 and TRBJ2-2; 7 bases match TRBD2. Germline V lookup: CDR1 SGHDT, CDR2 YYEEEE. This CDR3 spans 15 amino acids. The V and J ends lost 5 bases and 7 bases, in that order; junction bases with no gene match: 11. The CDR3 DNA reads as TGTGCCAGCAGTTCACCCGGACTAGTTGTCGGGGAGCTGTTTTTT. Translation: CASSSPGLVVGELFF.

The rearrangement uses TRBV5-1 and TRBJ2-1; D gene ambiguous. Germline lookup yields CDR1 SGHRS and CDR2 YFSETQ. This CDR3 has 16 amino acids. Trimming took off 0 bases at V and 4 bases at J, with 14 bases between the two ends. The CDR3 region is CASSLAVIRSYNEQFF. DNA for the CDR3: TGCGCCAGCAGCTTGGCGGTGATCCGGTCGTACAATGAGCAGTTCTTC.

The rearrangement joins TRBV5-1 to TRBJ2-1, with 10 bases fitting TRBD2. CDR1 and CDR2 from the germline V gene are SGHRS and YFSETQ. Trimming cost V 2 bases and J 8 bases; bases outside gene matches: 19. The CDR3 consists of 19 residues. This CDR3 reads CASSFGLPRASGGQDEQFF. The CDR3 bases are TGCGCCAGCAGCTTTGGTCTCCCTCGGGCTAGCGGGGGACAAGATGAGCAGTTCTTC.

The J gene is TRBJ2-7, the V gene TRBV6-2 or TRBV6-3; D might be TRBD2 (5 bases). CDR3 length: 12 residues. V was shortened by 2 bases and J by 6 bases, with 8 bases between the two germline ends. Germline values: CDR1 MNHEY, CDR2 SVGEGT. Written as DNA, the CDR3 is TGTGCCAGCAGTTACCCGGACTTCGAGCAGTACGTC. Protein product: CASSYPDFEQYV.

The genes are TRBV4-1 and TRBJ2-3; unclear D gene. The CDR3 loop spans 14 amino acids. The germline V gene encodes CDR1 MGHRA and CDR2 YSYEKL. V lost 1 base and J 2 bases, leaving 7 bases between the germline ends. CDR3 in amino acids: CASSQARYTDTQYF. CDR3 nucleotides: TGCGCCAGCAGCCAAGCACGCTACACAGATACGCAGTATTTT.